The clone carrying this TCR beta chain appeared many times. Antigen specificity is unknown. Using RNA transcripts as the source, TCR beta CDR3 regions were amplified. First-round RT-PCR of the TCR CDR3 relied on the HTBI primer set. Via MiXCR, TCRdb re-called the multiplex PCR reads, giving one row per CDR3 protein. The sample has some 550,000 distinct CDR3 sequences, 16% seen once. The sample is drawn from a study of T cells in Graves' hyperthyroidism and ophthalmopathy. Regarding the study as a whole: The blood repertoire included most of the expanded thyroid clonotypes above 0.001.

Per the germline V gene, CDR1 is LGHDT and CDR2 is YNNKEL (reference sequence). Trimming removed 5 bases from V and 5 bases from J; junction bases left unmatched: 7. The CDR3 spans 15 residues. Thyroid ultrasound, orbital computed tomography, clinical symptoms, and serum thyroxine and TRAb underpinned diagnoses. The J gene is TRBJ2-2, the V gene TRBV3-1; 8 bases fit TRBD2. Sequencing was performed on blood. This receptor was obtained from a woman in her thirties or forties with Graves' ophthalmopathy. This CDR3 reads CASSAAGARTGELFF. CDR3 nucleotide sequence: TGTGCCAGCAGCGCAGCGGGGGCGAGGACCGGGGAGCTGTTTTTT.